What follows are 11 T cell receptor beta chains derived from one specimen sequenced in a study of blood T cell repertoires in COVID-19. The repertoire was sequenced with immunoSEQ multiplex PCR; TCRdb's copy has only in-frame clones and lacks some. There are 230,000 or so clones in the sample; approximately 80% occur only once, and 7.5% to 8% lies in the top ten. Sequenced input: peripheral blood. Receptors were obtained from a woman aged 80 or older with COVID-19, enrolled during active disease.

For this clone: Other DNA sequences from this sample encode an identical CDR3 as well. The chain joins TRBV18 to TRBJ2-5; D not certain. Per the germline V gene, CDR1 is KGHSH and CDR2 is LQKENI. Trimming took off 4 bases at V and 5 bases at J, with 8 bases between the two ends. This CDR3 is built from 12 residues. The CDR3 DNA reads TGTGCCAGCTCACGAGGTCAGGAGACCCAGTACTTC. This sequence encodes CASSRGQETQYF.

The chain joins TRBV15 to TRBJ2-5, with unresolved D. The ends were cut back, 2 bases at V and 4 bases at J, with 2 bases in the middle. CDR1 and CDR2 (germline): LNHNV, YYDKDF (reference sequence). The CDR3 has 11 residues. This CDR3 is CATSRRETQYF. DNA of the CDR3: TGTGCCACCAGCAGACGAGAGACCCAGTACTTC. Combining the CDR3 with reference TRBV15 and TRBJ2-5 gives the whole variable domain DAMVIQNPRYQVTQFGKPVTLSCSQTLNHNVMYWYQQKSSQAPKLLFHYYDKDFNNEADTPDNFQSRRPNTSFCFLDIRSPGLGDTAMYLCATSRRETQYFGPGTRLLVL.

The chain links TRBV3-1 (or the pseudogene TRBV3-2) to TRBJ1-1; the match to TRBD1 covers 9 bases. The CDR3 spans 16 residues. V dropped 0 bases and J dropped 3; count of bases not matched to a gene: 5. Germline V CDR1 and CDR2: LGHDT, YNNKEL (reference sequence). This chain's CDR3 is CASSQEATGGHTEAFF. CDR3 in DNA: TGTGCCAGCAGCCAAGAAGCAACAGGGGGCCACACTGAAGCTTTCTTT.

J is TRBJ2-7 and V is TRBV11-2; 11 bases are a match to TRBD1. V was clipped by 2 bases and J by 4 bases; unmatched bases: 7. The germline V gene has CDR1 SGHAT and CDR2 FQNNGV. The CDR3 extends over 16 amino acids. The CDR3 coding sequence is TGTGCCAGCAGCTTACCGGTTGGGACAGGGGGATACGAGCAGTACTTC. Translation: CASSLPVGTGGYEQYF.

J is TRBJ2-2 and V is TRBV7-8; D is uncertain. Germline V gene lookup returns CDR1 SGHVS and CDR2 FQNEAQ. The CDR3 runs 14 residues. The ends were cut back, 8 bases at V and 1 base at J, with 11 bases in the middle. The CDR3 region has the DNA TGTGCCAGCCGCGCAATTGTGAACACCGGGGAGCTGTTTTTT. It yields the protein CASRAIVNTGELFF.

The chain combines TRBV3-1 (or the pseudogene TRBV3-2) with TRBJ2-1, with TRBD2 matching over 8 bases. V shed 3 bases, J shed 1 base, and the junction held 5 bases outside the gene matches. The CDR3 totals 16 residues. Germline assignment: CDR1 LGHDT and CDR2 YNNKEL (reference sequence). The CDR3 DNA sequence: TGTGCCAGCAGCCATCGCAGCGGGAGTTCCTACAATGAGCAGTTCTTC. It encodes CASSHRSGSSYNEQFF.

The rearrangement links TRBV7-3 to TRBJ2-1; D gene uncertain. The CDR3 length is 15 residues. Trimming cost V 3 bases and J 0 bases, with 9 bases left between them. CDR1 and CDR2 (germline): SGHTA, FQGTGA. CDR3 in amino acids: CASSFKPSSYNEQFF. The CDR3 DNA is TGTGCCAGCAGCTTTAAGCCGAGCTCCTACAATGAGCAGTTCTTC.

The chain links TRBV6-5 to TRBJ1-2, with a possible D match to TRBD1 (6 bases). The V end lost 6 bases, the J end lost 8 bases, and 16 bases lay between the germline ends. Germline V lookup: CDR1 MNHEY, CDR2 SVGAGI. The CDR3 sequence is 13 residues long. DNA for the CDR3: TGTGCCAGCAGAGGTCAGGGGATGGGGGGCTACACCTTC. This encodes CASRGQGMGGYTF.

The chain recombines TRBV28 with TRBJ1-1, with 11 bases that match TRBD1. CDR1 MDHEN and CDR2 SYDVKM come from the germline V gene. CDR3 length: 12 amino acids. V shed 10 bases, J shed 6 bases, and the junction held 4 bases outside the gene matches. The CDR3 sequence: CATGQGASEAFF. CDR3 coding DNA: TGTGCCACCGGACAGGGGGCTTCTGAAGCTTTCTTT.

The chain has TRBV30 and TRBJ1-2; tentative D call: TRBD1 (5 bases). Germline loops: CDR1 GTSNPN, CDR2 SVGIG (reference sequence). The CDR3 length is 12 residues. Trimming left V 3 bases short and J 5 bases short, with 10 bases between. This chain's CDR3 is CAWRAGNYGYTF. The CDR3, as DNA: TGTGCCTGGAGGGCAGGGAATTATGGCTACACCTTC.

The gene calls are TRBV7-3 and TRBJ2-7; TRBD1 might be the D (5 bases). With 2 bases removed from V and 4 bases from J, the gap between germline ends came to 9 bases. Germline V CDR1 and CDR2: SGHTA, FQGTGA. The CDR3 is made up of 13 amino acids. The CDR3 is CASSLQTDYEQYF. CDR3 DNA sequence: TGTGCCAGCAGCTTACAGACAGATTACGAGCAGTACTTC.